A selection of T cell receptor beta chains follows, all from one sample in a study of T cells after yellow fever vaccination. TCRdb re-derived calls from the 5' RACE reads in MiXCR, one entry per CDR3 protein. The sample holds some 600,000 distinct CDR3 sequences; about 17% are singletons and the top ten take around a sixth. This sample comprised PBMCs, obtained about 5 days after the first yellow fever vaccination. The receptor set was obtained from a man younger than 35 who received the YFV17D yellow fever vaccine. The CDR3 runs from the conserved cysteine through the conserved F or W. The order of the fields is D gene, V gene, CDR3 protein. D genes are given only for firm matches.

>-|TRBV6-1
CASSEPAGGNSPLHF
>-|TRBV20-1
CSARGLTEPTYEQYF
>-|TRBV7-8
CASSSLGGTFQPQHF
>-|TRBV5-1
CASSLEGYSSYEQYF
>-|TRBV19
CASSIEGGAYNEQFF
>-|TRBV4-3
CASSRRASSYNEQFF
>TRBD1|TRBV11-3
CASSSGTGGREETQYF
>-|TRBV20-1
CSAGPPGQTSNQPQHF
>TRBD2|TRBV4-2
CASSQDFSRGGSTDTQYF
>TRBD2|TRBV20-1
CSASKLAGGAGELFF
>TRBD2|TRBV4-3
CASTRVAGVRDTQYF
>TRBD1|TRBV6-5
CASSLGQGQAAFF
>TRBD2|TRBV4-3
CASSRRTSGGSDEQFF
>TRBD1|TRBV4-1
CASSQFDRGQDEQYF
>-|TRBV4-1
CASSFRAGASYEQYF
>TRBD1|TRBV10-3
CATSGGDTQYF
>-|TRBV7-8
CASSLGASIYDTQYF